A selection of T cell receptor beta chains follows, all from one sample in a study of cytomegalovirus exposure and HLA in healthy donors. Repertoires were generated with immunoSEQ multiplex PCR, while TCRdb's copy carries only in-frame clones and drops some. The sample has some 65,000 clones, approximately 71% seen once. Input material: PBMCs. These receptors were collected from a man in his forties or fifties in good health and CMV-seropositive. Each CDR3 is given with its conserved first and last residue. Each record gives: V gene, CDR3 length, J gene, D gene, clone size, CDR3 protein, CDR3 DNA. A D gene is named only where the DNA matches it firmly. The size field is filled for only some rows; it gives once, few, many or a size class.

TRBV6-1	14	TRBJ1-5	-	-	CASSEGHSNQPQHF	TGTGCCAGCAGTGAAGGACATAGCAATCAGCCCCAGCATTTT
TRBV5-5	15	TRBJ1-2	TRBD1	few	CASSLEGQGNYGYTF	TGTGCCAGCAGCTTGGAGGGACAGGGTAACTATGGCTACACCTTC
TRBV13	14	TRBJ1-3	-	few	CASSLSGLGNTIYF	TGTGCCAGCAGCTTATCAGGGTTGGGAAACACCATATATTTT
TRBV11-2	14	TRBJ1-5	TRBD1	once	CASSLGDRGQPQHF	TGTGCCAGCAGCTTGGGGGACAGGGGTCAGCCCCAGCATTTT
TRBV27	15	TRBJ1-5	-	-	CASSPGFSGRQPQHF	TGTGCCAGCAGTCCCGGCTTCTCAGGGCGTCAGCCCCAGCATTTT
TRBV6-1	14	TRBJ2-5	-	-	CASSLTEYQETQYF	TGTGCCAGCAGTTTGACGGAGTACCAAGAGACCCAGTACTTC
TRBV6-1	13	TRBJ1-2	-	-	CASSTGTGYGYTF	TGTGCCAGCAGTACCGGGACTGGCTATGGCTACACCTTC
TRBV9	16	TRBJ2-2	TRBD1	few	CASSVDTGTGVGELFF	TGTGCCAGCAGCGTAGACACAGGGACAGGGGTGGGGGAGCTGTTTTTT
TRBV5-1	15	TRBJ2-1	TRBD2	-	CASSSSGSGTMRQFF	TGCGCCAGCAGCTCTAGCGGGAGTGGAACAATGAGACAGTTCTTC
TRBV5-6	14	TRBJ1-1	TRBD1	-	CASNRQGRNTEAFF	TGTGCCAGCAACCGACAGGGAAGGAACACTGAAGCTTTCTTT
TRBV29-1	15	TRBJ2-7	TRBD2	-	CSVEGTSGGAYEQYF	TGCAGCGTTGAAGGGACTAGCGGGGGGGCCTACGAGCAGTACTTC
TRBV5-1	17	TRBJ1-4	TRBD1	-	CASSLGGTGAPNEKLFF	TGCGCCAGCAGCTTGGGCGGCACAGGGGCACCTAATGAAAAACTGTTTTTT
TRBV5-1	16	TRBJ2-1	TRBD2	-	CASSSLTSGRANEQFF	TGCGCCAGCAGCTCCCTTACTAGCGGGAGGGCCAATGAGCAGTTCTTC
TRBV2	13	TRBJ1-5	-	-	CATLRQNNQPQHF	TGTGCCACTCTTCGACAGAACAATCAGCCCCAGCATTTT